Listed here are 9 T cell receptor beta chains from one sample, sequenced in a study of blood T cell repertoires in COVID-19 (dated by TCRdb to 2020 to 2022). The library was made by the immunoSEQ multiplex PCR assay. This immuneACCESS table, as held by TCRdb, lists in-frame sequences with V and J called but not all clones. Of the missing ones, under half trace to an unresolved V gene in checked studies; the others have no known cause. The sample profile shows nearly 40,000 clones; roughly 84% of them were found once. The ten largest clones add up to 13% to 15% of the sample. Source material: peripheral blood. All receptors derive from a man over 45 with active or convalescent COVID-19.

This clone occurred a few times. The V gene is TRBV10-2, the J gene TRBJ1-6; no firm D call. Germline V gives CDR1 WSHSY, CDR2 SAAADI. The V gene lost 2 bases and the J gene lost 8 bases, with 13 bases spanning the gap. The CDR3 runs to 15 residues. The CDR3 here is CASSEAGVRDSPLHF. CDR3 DNA: TGCGCCAGCAGTGAGGCCGGGGTTAGGGATTCACCCCTCCACTTT.

This clone turned up a few times. V is TRBV28 and J is TRBJ2-7, with 9 bases matching TRBD2. The germline V gene has CDR1 MDHEN and CDR2 SYDVKM. J lost 4 bases, V lost 7 bases, and 14 bases had no gene match. The CDR3 covers 16 residues. CDR3 protein: CASTQWGGGAEYEQYF. CDR3 nucleotides: TGTGCCAGCACCCAATGGGGCGGGGGGGCTGAATACGAGCAGTACTTC.

The CDR3 DNA is TGTGCCAGCAGCTCGACTAGCCCCCGGGCCACAGATACGCAGTATTTT. This sequence encodes CASSSTSPRATDTQYF. The chain has TRBV7-2 and TRBJ2-3, with TRBD2 matching over 7 bases. V dropped 4 bases and J dropped 2; count of bases not matched to a gene: 9. The CDR3 runs 16 residues. The germline CDR1 and CDR2 sequences are SGHTA and FQGNSA.

This clone came up a few times. The V gene is TRBV5-4, the J gene TRBJ2-1; D may be TRBD1 (5 bases). The CDR3 consists of 15 residues. The V gene's germline CDR1 is SGHNT and CDR2 YYREEE (reference sequence). Trimming cost V 1 base and J 3 bases, with 11 bases left between them. CDR3 residues: CASSLKQGDYNEQFF. CDR3 bases: TGTGCCAGCAGCTTGAAGCAGGGCGACTACAATGAGCAGTTCTTC.

This rearrangement joins TRBV7-7 to TRBJ2-1, with D possibly being TRBD2 (6 bases). The CDR3 length is 14 residues. Germline V lookup: CDR1 SSHAT, CDR2 FNYEAQ (reference sequence). The ends were cut back, 0 bases at V and 4 bases at J, with 7 bases in the middle. The CDR3 coding sequence is TGTGCCAGCAGCTTAGCGGGGGGTTACAATGAGCAGTTCTTC. It yields the protein CASSLAGGYNEQFF.

This clone was observed a single time. The rearrangement uses TRBV3-1 (or the pseudogene TRBV3-2) and TRBJ1-1; D may be TRBD1 (5 bases). Germline V gene lookup returns CDR1 LGHDT and CDR2 YNNKEL (reference sequence). V gave up 8 bases and J gave up 6 bases, with 10 bases separating them. The CDR3 sequence is 11 residues long. In DNA form, the CDR3 reads TGTGCCAGCGGGGGGAAGGCTGAAGCTTTCTTT. Residues: CASGGKAEAFF.

V usage is TRBV30 and J usage is TRBJ2-7; 9 positions agree with TRBD1. CDR1 is GTSNPN and CDR2 is SVGIG in the germline V gene (reference sequence). V was pared by 5 bases and J by 3 bases, with 5 bases of the junction left unmatched. The CDR3 is 13 residues long. The CDR3 loop is CAWVPGQGYEQYF. The DNA for the CDR3 is TGTGCCTGGGTCCCGGGACAGGGCTACGAGCAGTACTTC.

The chain links TRBV24-1 to TRBJ1-3, with D possibly matching TRBD1 (5 bases). V lost 3 bases and J 0 bases, leaving 11 bases between the germline ends. This CDR3 spans 16 amino acids. Germline assignment: CDR1 KGHDR and CDR2 SFDVKD. Here the CDR3 DNA reads TGTGCCACCAGTGATCTACAGGTTACCTCTGGAAACACCATATATTTT. Translated, it gives CATSDLQVTSGNTIYF.

J is TRBJ2-2 and V is TRBV13, with 8 bases fitting TRBD1. Germline V gene lookup returns CDR1 PRHDT and CDR2 FYEKMQ (reference sequence). V was clipped by 4 bases and J by 4 bases; unmatched bases: 2. The CDR3 has 14 amino acids. This chain's CDR3 is CASSSGQATGELFF. As DNA, the CDR3 is TGTGCCAGCAGCTCGGGACAGGCCACCGGGGAGCTGTTTTTT.